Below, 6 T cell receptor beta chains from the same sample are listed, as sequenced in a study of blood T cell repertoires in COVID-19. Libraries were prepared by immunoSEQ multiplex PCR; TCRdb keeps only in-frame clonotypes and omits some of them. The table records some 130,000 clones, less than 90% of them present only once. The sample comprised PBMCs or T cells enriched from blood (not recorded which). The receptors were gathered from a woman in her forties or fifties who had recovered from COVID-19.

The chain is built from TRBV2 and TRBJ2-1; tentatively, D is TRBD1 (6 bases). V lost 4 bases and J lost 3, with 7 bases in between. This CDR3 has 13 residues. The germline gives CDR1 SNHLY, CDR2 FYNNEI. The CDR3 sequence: CASSVRGYNEQFF. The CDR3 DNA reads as TGTGCCAGCAGTGTCAGGGGCTACAATGAGCAGTTCTTC. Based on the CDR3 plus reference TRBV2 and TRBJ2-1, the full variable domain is EPEVTQTPSHQVTQMGQEVILRCVPISNHLYFYWYRQILGQKVEFLVSFYNNEISEKSEIFDDQFSVERPDGSNFTLKIRSTKLEDSAMYFCASSVRGYNEQFFGPGTRLTVL.

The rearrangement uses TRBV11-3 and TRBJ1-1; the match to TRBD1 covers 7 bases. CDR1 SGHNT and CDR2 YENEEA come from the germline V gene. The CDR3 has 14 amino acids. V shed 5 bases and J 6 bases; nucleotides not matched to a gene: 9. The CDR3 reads CASSLGTERSEAFF. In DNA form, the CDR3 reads TGTGCCAGCAGCCTTGGGACAGAAAGGTCTGAAGCTTTCTTT.

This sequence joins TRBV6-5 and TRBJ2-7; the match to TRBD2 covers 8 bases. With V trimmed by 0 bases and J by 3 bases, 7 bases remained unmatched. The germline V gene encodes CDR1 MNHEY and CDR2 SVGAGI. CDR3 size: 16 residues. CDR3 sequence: CASSYSSGGNGYEQYF. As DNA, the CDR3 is TGTGCCAGCAGTTACTCGAGCGGGGGAAACGGCTACGAGCAGTACTTC.

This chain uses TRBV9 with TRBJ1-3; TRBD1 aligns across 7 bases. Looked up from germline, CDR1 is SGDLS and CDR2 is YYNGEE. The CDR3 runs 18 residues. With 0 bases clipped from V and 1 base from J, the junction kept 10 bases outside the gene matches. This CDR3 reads CASSVGRDRTLSGNTIYF. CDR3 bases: TGTGCCAGCAGCGTAGGTCGGGACAGAACACTTTCTGGAAACACCATATATTTT.

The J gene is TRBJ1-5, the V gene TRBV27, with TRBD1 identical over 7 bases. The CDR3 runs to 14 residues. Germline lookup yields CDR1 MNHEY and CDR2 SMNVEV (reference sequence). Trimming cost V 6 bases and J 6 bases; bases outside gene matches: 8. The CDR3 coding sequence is TGTGCCAGCAGAATGACAGGGTTATTTCAGCCCCAGCATTTT. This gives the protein CASRMTGLFQPQHF.

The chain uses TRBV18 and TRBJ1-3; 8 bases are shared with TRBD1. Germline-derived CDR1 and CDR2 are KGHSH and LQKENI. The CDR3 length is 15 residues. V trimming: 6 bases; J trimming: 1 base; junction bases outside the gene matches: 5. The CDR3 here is CASSDRGSSGNTIYF. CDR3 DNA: TGTGCCAGCTCTGACAGGGGTTCTTCTGGAAACACCATATATTTT. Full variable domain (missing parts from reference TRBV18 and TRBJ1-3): NAGVMQNPRHLVRRRGQEARLRCSPMKGHSHVYWYRQLPEEGLKFMVYLQKENIIDESGMPKERFSAEFPKEGPSILRIQQVVRGDSAAYFCASSDRGSSGNTIYFGEGSWLTVV.